This section outlines one T cell receptor (beta chain) sequence together with its context. Its antigen is unidentified. The sample belongs to a study of glioma-infiltrating T cells. Findings of the study overall: Non-neoplastic patients had below-expected tissue-blood divergence, while all gliomas exceeded expectation. Tissue and blood shared very few CDR3 sequences.

The CDR3 runs to 14 residues. CDR1 is SQVTM, CDR2 ANQGSEA, per germline. Trimming removed 0 bases from V and 11 bases from J, with 19 bases in between. Amplification of TCR alpha and beta CDR3 regions from RNA used iRepertoire nested multiplex PCR. Input was roughly 100-450 ng of tissue mRNA or PBMC total RNA. A single record per CDR3 protein comes from TCRdb applying MiXCR to the multiplex PCR reads. The table records 100,000 to 150,000 distinct CDR3 sequences, approximately 26% of them present only once. The V and J genes are TRBV29-1 and TRBJ1-1; unclear D gene. Sequencing was done on a sample of glioma tissue, nonneoplastic brain tissue, or PBMCs (not recorded which). The receptor's source is a human donor with low-grade glioma or glioblastoma, undergoing nonglioma brain surgery, or in good health (not recorded which). The CDR3 is CSVEDSGIDNHAFF. DNA for the CDR3: TGCAGCGTTGAAGATTCCGGTATCGACAACCATGCTTTCTTT. Filled out from reference TRBV29-1 and TRBJ1-1, the complete variable domain reads SAVISQKPSRDICQRGTSLTIQCQVDSQVTMMFWYRQQPGQSLTLIATANQGSEATYESGFVIDKFPISRPNLTFSTLTVSNMSPEDSSIYLCSVEDSGIDNHAFFGQGTRLTVV.